These T cell receptor beta chains were read from a single sample in a study of control samples from healthy donors and cancer patients. TCRdb keeps only in-frame clones here, not all; method: immunoSEQ multiplex PCR. The sample yields about 54,000 clones, approximately 95% seen once. The sample taken for sequencing was blood. Every receptor here comes from a woman aged 25-40 years in good health. CDR3s include the opening cysteine and the closing phenylalanine or tryptophan. D genes are given only for firm matches. Clone size is stated in some rows and not others, as once, few, many or a class when expanded.

J gene: TRBJ2-1
D gene: TRBD2
clone size: -
V gene: TRBV5-1
CDR3 protein: CASSLDSGIAGEQFF
CDR3 DNA: TGCGCCAGCAGCTTGGATAGCGGGATAGCGGGTGAGCAGTTCTTC

J gene: TRBJ1-2
D gene: -
clone size: -
V gene: TRBV23-1
CDR3 protein: CASRGKQQRNFYGYTF
CDR3 DNA: TGCGCCAGCAGGGGGAAACAGCAACGAAATTTCTATGGCTACACCTTC

J gene: TRBJ2-7
D gene: TRBD1
clone size: -
V gene: TRBV25-1
CDR3 protein: CASSEWAGTGHYEQYF
CDR3 DNA: TGTGCCAGCAGTGAATGGGCGGGGACAGGCCACTACGAGCAGTACTTC

J gene: TRBJ1-2
D gene: -
clone size: -
V gene: TRBV9
CDR3 protein: CASSVAGDGYTF
CDR3 DNA: TGTGCCAGCAGCGTAGCCGGGGACGGCTACACCTTC

J gene: TRBJ1-1
D gene: TRBD1
clone size: -
V gene: TRBV7-8
CDR3 protein: CASSPRQGVNTEAFF
CDR3 DNA: TGTGCCAGCAGCCCACGACAGGGCGTGAACACTGAAGCTTTCTTT

J gene: TRBJ2-7
D gene: TRBD1
clone size: -
V gene: TRBV28
CDR3 protein: CASHTGTGLREQYF
CDR3 DNA: TGTGCCAGTCATACCGGGACAGGACTCCGCGAGCAGTACTTC

J gene: TRBJ1-4
D gene: -
clone size: -
V gene: TRBV6-4
CDR3 protein: CASSSLQELNEKLFF
CDR3 DNA: TGTGCCAGCAGTAGCCTACAGGAGCTTAATGAAAAACTGTTTTTT

J gene: TRBJ2-3
D gene: -
clone size: -
V gene: TRBV6-5
CDR3 protein: CASSYSSPSTDTQYF
CDR3 DNA: TGTGCCAGCAGTTACTCGTCCCCGAGCACAGATACGCAGTATTTT

J gene: TRBJ1-3
D gene: -
clone size: -
V gene: TRBV23-1
CDR3 protein: CASRYAVSEGNTIYF
CDR3 DNA: TGCGCCAGCAGGTATGCAGTCAGTGAAGGAAACACCATATATTTT

J gene: TRBJ2-5
D gene: -
clone size: -
V gene: TRBV19
CDR3 protein: CASSIDLTQETQYF
CDR3 DNA: TGTGCCAGTAGTATCGACCTAACACAAGAGACCCAGTACTTC

J gene: TRBJ1-2
D gene: -
clone size: -
V gene: TRBV6-5
CDR3 protein: CASEGGHYGYTF
CDR3 DNA: TGTGCCAGCGAGGGGGGGCACTATGGCTACACCTTC

J gene: TRBJ2-7
D gene: TRBD1
clone size: -
V gene: TRBV18
CDR3 protein: CASSPTGFPEQYF
CDR3 DNA: TGTGCCAGCTCGCCGACAGGGTTCCCCGAGCAGTACTTC

J gene: TRBJ2-1
D gene: TRBD2
clone size: -
V gene: TRBV28
CDR3 protein: CASSFPRRGLAGNEQFF
CDR3 DNA: TGTGCCAGCAGTTTCCCGCGGCGGGGACTAGCGGGAAATGAGCAGTTCTTC

J gene: TRBJ1-5
D gene: -
clone size: -
V gene: TRBV7-2
CDR3 protein: CASSLRGGSSNQPQHF
CDR3 DNA: TGTGCCAGCAGCTTAAGGGGGGGAAGCTCCAATCAGCCCCAGCATTTT

J gene: TRBJ2-3
D gene: -
clone size: -
V gene: TRBV27
CDR3 protein: CASSLTGRKDTQYF
CDR3 DNA: TGTGCCAGCAGTTTGACAGGGAGGAAAGATACGCAGTATTTT

J gene: TRBJ1-5
D gene: -
clone size: -
V gene: TRBV27
CDR3 protein: CASSRRGPRPQHF
CDR3 DNA: TGTGCCAGCAGCCGCCGCGGGCCGAGGCCCCAGCATTTT

J gene: TRBJ1-5
D gene: -
clone size: -
V gene: TRBV7-9
CDR3 protein: CASSLGGGNQPQHF
CDR3 DNA: TGTGCCAGCAGCTTGGGAGGGGGCAATCAGCCCCAGCATTTT

J gene: TRBJ2-5
D gene: -
clone size: -
V gene: TRBV6-1
CDR3 protein: CASSERWGQQTQYF
CDR3 DNA: TGTGCCAGCAGTGAAAGGTGGGGACAACAGACCCAGTACTTC

J gene: TRBJ2-1
D gene: TRBD2
clone size: -
V gene: TRBV19
CDR3 protein: CASSRSRTSGGNEQFF
CDR3 DNA: TGTGCCAGTAGCAGGTCACGGACTAGCGGGGGAAATGAGCAGTTCTTC

J gene: TRBJ2-5
D gene: -
clone size: -
V gene: TRBV27
CDR3 protein: CASSFGEQETQYF
CDR3 DNA: TGTGCCAGCAGTTTCGGGGAACAAGAGACCCAGTACTTC

J gene: TRBJ2-7
D gene: TRBD2
clone size: -
V gene: TRBV9
CDR3 protein: CASSVDPGGTYEQYF
CDR3 DNA: TGTGCCAGCAGCGTAGATCCGGGAGGGACCTACGAGCAGTACTTC

J gene: TRBJ2-3
D gene: TRBD2
clone size: -
V gene: TRBV6-4
CDR3 protein: CASSDEREGVDTQYF
CDR3 DNA: TGTGCCAGCAGTGACGAGCGGGAAGGAGTAGATACGCAGTATTTT

J gene: TRBJ1-5
D gene: -
clone size: -
V gene: TRBV28
CDR3 protein: CASSLYGPDQPQHF
CDR3 DNA: TGTGCCAGCAGTTTATACGGCCCCGATCAGCCCCAGCATTTT

J gene: TRBJ2-2
D gene: TRBD2
clone size: -
V gene: TRBV6-6
CDR3 protein: CASTLTSENTGELFF
CDR3 DNA: TGTGCCAGCACTCTGACTAGCGAGAACACCGGGGAGCTGTTTTTT

J gene: TRBJ1-5
D gene: -
clone size: -
V gene: TRBV13
CDR3 protein: CASIPLLAQHF
CDR3 DNA: TGTGCCAGCATCCCCCTCTTGGCCCAGCATTTT

J gene: TRBJ2-2
D gene: -
clone size: -
V gene: TRBV11-3
CDR3 protein: CASSSAGTGFGELFF
CDR3 DNA: TGTGCCAGCAGCTCCGCCGGAACAGGGTTCGGGGAGCTGTTTTTT

J gene: TRBJ2-2
D gene: -
clone size: -
V gene: TRBV2
CDR3 protein: CASSNDRTNTGELFF
CDR3 DNA: TGTGCCAGCAGTAACGACAGAACGAACACCGGGGAGCTGTTTTTT

J gene: TRBJ2-1
D gene: TRBD2
clone size: -
V gene: TRBV29-1
CDR3 protein: CSVVGGRSNEQFF
CDR3 DNA: TGCAGCGTTGTGGGCGGGAGATCCAATGAGCAGTTCTTC

J gene: TRBJ2-1
D gene: -
clone size: -
V gene: TRBV6-1
CDR3 protein: CASSETHSGSSSYNEQFF
CDR3 DNA: TGTGCCAGCAGTGAGACCCATAGCGGATCCAGCTCCTACAATGAGCAGTTCTTC

J gene: TRBJ1-4
D gene: -
clone size: -
V gene: TRBV6-5
CDR3 protein: CASSSHRQVTLEKLFF
CDR3 DNA: TGTGCCAGCAGTTCCCACCGACAGGTCACTTTGGAAAAACTGTTTTTT

J gene: TRBJ2-5
D gene: -
clone size: -
V gene: TRBV24-1
CDR3 protein: CATSDLEFGKETQYF
CDR3 DNA: TGTGCCACCAGTGATTTGGAGTTTGGGAAAGAGACCCAGTACTTC

J gene: TRBJ2-1
D gene: TRBD2
clone size: -
V gene: TRBV19
CDR3 protein: CASSKTSGSSYNEQFF
CDR3 DNA: TGTGCCAGTAGTAAGACTAGCGGATCCTCCTACAATGAGCAGTTCTTC

J gene: TRBJ2-2
D gene: -
clone size: -
V gene: TRBV7-3
CDR3 protein: CASSLLPGRTGELFF
CDR3 DNA: TGTGCCAGCAGCTTACTCCCAGGGCGCACCGGGGAGCTGTTTTTT

J gene: TRBJ2-3
D gene: TRBD1
clone size: -
V gene: TRBV10-3
CDR3 protein: CATRGDRNTQYF
CDR3 DNA: TGTGCCACGCGAGGGGACAGGAATACGCAGTATTTT

J gene: TRBJ1-2
D gene: -
clone size: -
V gene: TRBV20-1
CDR3 protein: CSACGLVNYGYTF
CDR3 DNA: TGCAGTGCTTGTGGACTAGTTAATTATGGCTACACCTTC

J gene: TRBJ1-6
D gene: -
clone size: -
V gene: TRBV7-8
CDR3 protein: CASSHSSSYNSPLHF
CDR3 DNA: TGTGCCAGCAGCCACTCCAGCTCCTATAATTCACCCCTCCACTTT

J gene: TRBJ1-1
D gene: TRBD1
clone size: -
V gene: TRBV4-2
CDR3 protein: CASSQVADRAGGVRF
CDR3 DNA: TGTGCCAGCAGCCAAGTGGCGGACAGGGCTGGTGGGGTCCGGTTT

J gene: TRBJ2-1
D gene: TRBD2
clone size: -
V gene: TRBV19
CDR3 protein: CASSIGTSGSNEQFF
CDR3 DNA: TGTGCCAGTAGTATAGGGACTAGCGGGAGCAATGAGCAGTTCTTC

J gene: TRBJ2-1
D gene: -
clone size: once
V gene: TRBV11-2
CDR3 protein: CASSLGTGRNEQFF
CDR3 DNA: TGTGCCAGCAGCTTGGGTACGGGGAGAAATGAGCAGTTCTTC

J gene: TRBJ2-7
D gene: -
clone size: -
V gene: TRBV29-1
CDR3 protein: CSGGRAHEQYF
CDR3 DNA: TGCAGCGGAGGCAGGGCGCACGAGCAGTACTTC

J gene: TRBJ1-2
D gene: -
clone size: -
V gene: TRBV23-1
CDR3 protein: CASSHLTENYGYTF
CDR3 DNA: TGCGCCAGCAGTCATTTGACAGAAAACTATGGCTACACCTTC

J gene: TRBJ1-2
D gene: TRBD1
clone size: -
V gene: TRBV29-1
CDR3 protein: CSAGTGEDGYTF
CDR3 DNA: TGCAGCGCCGGGACAGGGGAGGATGGCTACACCTTC

J gene: TRBJ2-3
D gene: TRBD2
clone size: -
V gene: TRBV7-9
CDR3 protein: CASSDPGTSGRADTQYF
CDR3 DNA: TGTGCCAGCAGCGATCCCGGGACTAGCGGGAGGGCAGATACGCAGTATTTT

J gene: TRBJ1-6
D gene: -
clone size: -
V gene: TRBV28
CDR3 protein: CASRRGPHNSPLHF
CDR3 DNA: TGTGCCAGCCGGCGGGGACCCCATAATTCACCCCTCCACTTT

J gene: TRBJ2-3
D gene: -
clone size: -
V gene: TRBV5-4
CDR3 protein: CASSLFSGTHTRLDTQYF
CDR3 DNA: TGTGCCAGCAGCTTGTTCTCGGGGACCCACACCCGGTTAGATACGCAGTATTTT

J gene: TRBJ2-1
D gene: TRBD2
clone size: once
V gene: TRBV7-6
CDR3 protein: CASSSLAGAYEQFF
CDR3 DNA: TGTGCCAGCAGCTCCCTAGCGGGAGCCTATGAGCAGTTCTTC

J gene: TRBJ1-5
D gene: TRBD1
clone size: once
V gene: TRBV19
CDR3 protein: CASSILTAGQGNQPQHF
CDR3 DNA: TGTGCCAGTAGTATACTAACCGCCGGACAGGGCAATCAGCCCCAGCATTTT

J gene: TRBJ1-1
D gene: -
clone size: -
V gene: TRBV7-9
CDR3 protein: CASSLVGADTEAFF
CDR3 DNA: TGTGCCAGCAGCTTAGTGGGGGCGGACACTGAAGCTTTCTTT

J gene: TRBJ2-5
D gene: -
clone size: -
V gene: TRBV5-5
CDR3 protein: CASTQVGGAETQYF
CDR3 DNA: TGTGCCAGCACCCAGGTGGGGGGGGCTGAGACCCAGTACTTC

J gene: TRBJ2-7
D gene: -
clone size: -
V gene: TRBV5-6
CDR3 protein: CASSGRDIGYEQYF
CDR3 DNA: TGTGCCAGCAGCGGCCGGGACATAGGCTACGAGCAGTACTTC

J gene: TRBJ2-7
D gene: TRBD2
clone size: -
V gene: TRBV5-1
CDR3 protein: CASSSQWTSGSITQHSYEQYF
CDR3 DNA: TGCGCCAGCAGCTCGCAATGGACTAGCGGGAGTATAACCCAACACTCCTACGAGCAGTACTTC

J gene: TRBJ2-3
D gene: -
clone size: -
V gene: TRBV7-3
CDR3 protein: CASNLPTGLTDTQYF
CDR3 DNA: TGTGCCAGCAACCTTCCTACGGGACTCACAGATACGCAGTATTTT

J gene: TRBJ2-4
D gene: -
clone size: -
V gene: TRBV1
CDR3 protein: CTSSQEWSYPGEAKNIQYF
CDR3 DNA: TGCACCAGCAGCCAAGAGTGGTCCTACCCGGGAGAAGCCAAAAACATTCAGTACTTC

J gene: TRBJ2-2
D gene: TRBD1
clone size: -
V gene: TRBV3-1/TRBV3-2
CDR3 protein: CASSQVRGPNTGELFF
CDR3 DNA: TGTGCCAGCAGCCAAGTAAGGGGGCCGAACACCGGGGAGCTGTTTTTT